The rows below give T cell receptor beta chains drawn from one sample of a study of regulatory T cells in long-lasting Graves disease. MiXCR, applied by TCRdb to the multiplex PCR reads, yields one record per CDR3 protein. The sample has roughly 420,000 distinct CDR3 sequences, 16% seen once. These data were likewise used in another study, on T cells in Graves' hyperthyroidism and ophthalmopathy.

The sequencing here drew on peripheral blood mononuclear cells (PBMCs), taken at new diagnosis, from a patient treated with antithyroid drugs. These receptor sequences come from a woman aged 25 to 39 with Graves disease. CDR3s leave out the opening cysteine and the closing phenylalanine or tryptophan.

V | CDR3
TRBV15 | ATSRDYRGAEAF
TRBV20-1 | SARGGLAGGRGELF
TRBV6-5 | ASSSAGTSGTALKQF
TRBV3-1 | ASSQDWTGGETQY
TRBV4-3 | ASGGPEGSGELF
TRBV24-1 | ATSGAAGMGLETQY
TRBV3-1 | ASSQEDRNNYGYT
TRBV5-4 | ASSPGLPANTGELF
TRBV7-8 | ASSLAQGQGDYNEQF
TRBV28 | ASSFQTPTGWDTEAF
TRBV28 | ASTLRGGLEQY
TRBV2 | ASRTRQGDASPLH
TRBV27 | ASSQSYTQGVGGTEAF
TRBV4-1 | ASSQRQGRYEQY
TRBV4-3 | ASSPRPWDFGQGTGELF
TRBV15 | ATSRDRSSGELF
TRBV12-3/TRBV12-4 | ASSLETTGGYEQY